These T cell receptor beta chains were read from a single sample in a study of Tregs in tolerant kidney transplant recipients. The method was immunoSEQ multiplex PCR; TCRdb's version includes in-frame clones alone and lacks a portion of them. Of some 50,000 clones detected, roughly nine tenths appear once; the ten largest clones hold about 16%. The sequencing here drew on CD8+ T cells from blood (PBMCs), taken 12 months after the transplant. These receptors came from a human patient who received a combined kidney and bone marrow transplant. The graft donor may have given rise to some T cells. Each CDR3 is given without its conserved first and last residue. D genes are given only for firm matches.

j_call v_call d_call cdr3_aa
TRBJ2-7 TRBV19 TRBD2 ASSLTSGPYEQY
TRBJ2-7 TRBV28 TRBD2 ASSLSAGVREQY
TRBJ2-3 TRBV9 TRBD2 ASSVGAGAFTDTQY
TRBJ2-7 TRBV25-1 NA ASSDRGPYEQY
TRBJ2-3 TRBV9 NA ASSDGTDTDTQY
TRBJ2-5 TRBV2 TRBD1 ASRDRGRETQY
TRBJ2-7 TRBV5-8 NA ASSSGQVSYEQY
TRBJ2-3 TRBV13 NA ASSLGGGIFADTQY
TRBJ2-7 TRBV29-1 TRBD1 SVGTGTYEQY
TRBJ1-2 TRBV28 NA ASSTLTSYGYT
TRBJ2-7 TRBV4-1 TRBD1 ASSQSGTGSYEQY
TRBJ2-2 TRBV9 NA ASSVGNGELF
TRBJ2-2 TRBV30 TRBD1 ASTGNVQAGELF
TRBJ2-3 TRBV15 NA ATSNPPSEANADTQY
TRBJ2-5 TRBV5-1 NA ASSFSETQY
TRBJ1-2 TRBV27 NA ASSLSGSFNYGYT
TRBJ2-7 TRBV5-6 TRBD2 ASSSAGTRLNEQY
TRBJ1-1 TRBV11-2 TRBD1 ASSFWDRGRDTEAF
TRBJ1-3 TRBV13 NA ASSLTGNTIY
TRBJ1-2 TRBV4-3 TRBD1 ASSHGTGSPNYGYT
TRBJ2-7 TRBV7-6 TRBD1 ASSLGQGIYEQY
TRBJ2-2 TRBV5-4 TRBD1 ASSLHRGSTGELF
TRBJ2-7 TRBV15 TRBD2 ATRLAGTYEQY
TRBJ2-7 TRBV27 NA ASGTQANLAYEQY
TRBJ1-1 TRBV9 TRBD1 ASSTGTGYMNTEAF
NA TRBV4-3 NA ASSQEASPISYEQY
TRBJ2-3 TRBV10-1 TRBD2 ASNNTAGGTTDTQY
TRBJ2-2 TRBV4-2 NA ASSQDPLGQVGELF
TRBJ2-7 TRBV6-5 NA ASSILGDEQY
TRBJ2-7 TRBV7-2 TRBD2 ASSQPGVAGGAREQY
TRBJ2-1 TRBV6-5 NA ASPGGGREQF
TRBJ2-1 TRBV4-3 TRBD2 ASSQRGGLAGHNEQF
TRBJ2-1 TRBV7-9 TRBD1 ASSSPGTGDNEQF
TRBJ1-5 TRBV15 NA ATTKTLSQPQH
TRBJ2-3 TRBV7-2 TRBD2 ASSILADPQDTQY
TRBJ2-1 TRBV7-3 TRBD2 ASSQTSGYNEQF
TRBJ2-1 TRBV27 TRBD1 ASSKPGQGFYEQF
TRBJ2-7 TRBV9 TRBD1 ASSPPSGQHNSYEQY
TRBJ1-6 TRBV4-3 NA ASSQDRGSNSPLH